A selection of T cell receptor beta chains follows, all from one sample in a study of blood T cell repertoires in COVID-19. Assay: immunoSEQ multiplex PCR; the TCRdb copy retains only in-frame clones and omits some. The sample holds nearly 350,000 clones, around 87% seen once. Sequenced input: peripheral blood. The receptors derive from a woman in her fifties or sixties with COVID-19, enrolled during active disease. The CDR3 runs from the conserved cysteine through the conserved F or W. Each record gives: J gene, clone size, V gene, D gene, CDR3 protein, CDR3 DNA. The D gene is left open where the match is weak. Size is stated for part of the rows, as once, few or many counts, or as a class when the clone is expanded.

TRBJ2-1	once	TRBV19	TRBD1	CASEQGPYNEQFF	TGTGCCAGCGAACAGGGGCCCTACAATGAGCAGTTCTTC
TRBJ2-4	NA	TRBV5-4	NA	CASSLGQAIAKNIQYF	TGTGCCAGCAGCTTGGGCCAGGCCATAGCCAAAAACATTCAGTACTTC
TRBJ2-3	NA	TRBV5-6	TRBD1	CASSPLLSGTVSSTDTQYF	TGTGCCAGCAGCCCACTCCTTTCGGGGACAGTATCCAGCACAGATACGCAGTATTTT
TRBJ1-1	NA	TRBV4-1	NA	CASSQDGSGAALVAFF	TGCGCCAGCAGCCAAGATGGAAGCGGGGCGGCACTTGTAGCTTTCTTT
TRBJ2-7	NA	TRBV2	NA	CASALRRQAWISYEQYF	TGTGCCAGCGCCCTCCGACGACAGGCCTGGATCTCCTACGAGCAGTACTTC
TRBJ2-7	NA	TRBV4-1	TRBD2	CASSLSGSQAYEQYF	TGCGCCAGCAGCTTGAGCGGGAGCCAAGCCTACGAGCAGTACTTC
TRBJ1-3	NA	TRBV7-6	TRBD1	CASSLAPKLHRGAPGNTIYF	TGTGCCAGCAGCTTAGCCCCAAAACTACACAGGGGGGCCCCTGGAAACACCATATATTTT
TRBJ1-2	NA	TRBV30	NA	CAWSPPGYGYTF	TGTGCCTGGAGTCCCCCAGGCTATGGCTACACCTTC
TRBJ2-7	NA	TRBV27	NA	CASSSNREQYF	TGTGCCAGCAGCTCCAATCGGGAGCAGTACTTC
TRBJ1-2	NA	TRBV15	NA	CATSRPLEGAYGYTF	TGTGCCACCAGCAGACCGCTTGAGGGCGCCTATGGCTACACCTTC
TRBJ2-1	NA	TRBV6-1	NA	CASSEASGSYNEQFF	TGTGCCAGCAGTGAAGCTAGCGGCTCCTACAATGAGCAGTTCTTC
TRBJ1-6	NA	TRBV24-1	NA	CATSDKPGLYRSPLHF	TGTGCCACCAGTGATAAACCCGGACTTTACCGGTCACCCCTCCACTTT
TRBJ2-2	NA	TRBV5-1	NA	CASSLAWNTGELFF	TGCGCCAGCAGCTTGGCGTGGAACACCGGGGAGCTGTTTTTT
TRBJ2-3	NA	TRBV11-2	NA	CASSHLKRPDTQYF	TGTGCCAGCAGCCATCTAAAGCGCCCAGATACGCAGTATTTT
TRBJ2-1	NA	TRBV6-5	TRBD1	CASRSTGGGYNEQFF	TGTGCCAGCAGATCTACAGGGGGCGGGTACAATGAGCAGTTCTTC
TRBJ1-4	few	TRBV5-6	NA	CASSYREPLNEKLFF	TGTGCCAGCAGCTACCGAGAACCCCTAAATGAAAAACTGTTTTTT
TRBJ2-1	NA	TRBV6-5	TRBD2	CASSSTSGAYNEQFF	TGTGCCAGCAGCTCGACTAGCGGGGCCTACAATGAGCAGTTCTTC
TRBJ2-2	NA	TRBV2	NA	CASRVTSTGELFF	TGTGCCAGCAGGGTAACTAGCACCGGGGAGCTGTTTTTT
TRBJ2-7	few	TRBV6-5	TRBD2	CASSSGGYEQYF	TGTGCCAGCAGTTCGGGGGGGTACGAGCAGTACTTC
TRBJ1-4	NA	TRBV19	TRBD1	CASKGGGWRHYEKLFF	TGTGCCAGTAAAGGGGGCGGCTGGCGACACTATGAAAAACTGTTTTTT
TRBJ1-6	NA	TRBV21-1	NA	CASSKSPPKTRSPLHF	TGTGCCAGCAGCAAATCTCCCCCAAAAACCAGATCACCCCTCCACTTT
TRBJ1-6	few	TRBV27	NA	CASSLYFPAGDNSPLHF	TGTGCCAGCAGTTTATATTTCCCGGCAGGGGACAATTCACCCCTCCACTTT
TRBJ2-7	NA	TRBV12-2	NA	CASRLPWRGGEDEQYF	TGTGCAAGTCGCTTACCTTGGCGGGGGGGAGAGGACGAGCAGTACTTC
TRBJ2-3	NA	TRBV30	TRBD1	CAWSSDRGGGTDTQYF	TGTGCCTGGAGTTCAGACAGGGGGGGTGGCACAGATACGCAGTATTTT
TRBJ1-5	NA	TRBV19	TRBD1	CASSTGQGRNQPQHF	TGTGCCAGTAGTACAGGACAGGGGAGGAATCAGCCCCAGCATTTT
TRBJ2-2	once	TRBV3-1/TRBV3-2	NA	CASSQDLRGINTGELFF	TGTGCCAGCAGCCAAGATCTGCGAGGGATAAACACCGGGGAGCTGTTTTTT
TRBJ2-2	NA	TRBV7-3	NA	CASSLSGGELFF	TGTGCCAGCAGTCTCTCGGGCGGGGAGCTGTTTTTT
TRBJ2-1	NA	TRBV9	NA	CASRSTYNEQFF	TGTGCCAGCAGATCTACCTACAATGAGCAGTTCTTC
TRBJ2-1	NA	TRBV9	TRBD2	CASSPLWREIDEQFF	TGTGCCAGCAGCCCCCTGTGGCGGGAGATCGATGAGCAGTTCTTC
TRBJ2-1	NA	TRBV6-2/TRBV6-3	TRBD2	CASSLSGGSYNEQFF	TGTGCCAGCAGCCTTAGCGGGGGCTCCTACAATGAGCAGTTCTTC
TRBJ2-3	NA	TRBV4-1	TRBD1	CASSQDKDRGPWDTQYF	TGCGCCAGCAGCCAAGATAAGGACAGGGGGCCATGGGATACGCAGTATTTT
TRBJ1-2	NA	TRBV7-9	TRBD1	CASSWPQGQDGYTF	TGTGCCAGCAGCTGGCCCCAAGGACAGGATGGCTACACCTTC